These 2 T cell receptor beta chains originate from one sample sequenced in a study of CXCR3-negative and CXCR3-positive naive CD8 T cells. The TRB cDNA libraries were prepared by 5' RACE with UMI labels. One entry per CDR3 protein, without DNA, is what TCRdb gives after re-calling the 5' RACE reads. Its clone listing holds about 110,000 distinct CDR3 sequences. General study results and limits: A higher hydrophobicity marked the TRB CDR3s of CXCR3-positive naive cells versus CXCR3-negative naive cells.

Their antigen targets remain unknown. Sequenced: naive CXCR3+ CD8+ T cells from blood. Stated subset: CD45RO-CCR7+CD27+CD95- naive CD8+ T cells expressing CXCR3 (TNR3+). The origin of the receptors is a human donor in good health. Some clones in this sample may be carry-over from other donors' samples.

This rearrangement joins TRBV3-1 to TRBJ2-7; TCRdb calls TRBD1, which cannot be checked without DNA. The CDR3 is 14 residues long. CDR1 is LGHDT, CDR2 YNNKEL, per germline (reference sequence). The CDR3 loop is CASSNRDGSYEQYF.

The chain is built from TRBV7-2 and TRBJ2-3. Per the germline V gene, CDR1 is SGHTA and CDR2 is FQGNSA. The CDR3 extends over 12 amino acids. The CDR3 sequence is CASSLVGYTQYF.